This TCR beta chain is from a study of cytomegalovirus exposure and HLA in healthy donors. The CDR3 is 16 amino acids. Germline values: CDR1 SQVTM, CDR2 ANQGSEA. With V trimmed by 0 bases and J by 1 base, 9 bases remained unmatched. Study-wide results and caveats: Only CMV serostatus was available as immune exposure information. It was likely that a cluster of highly shared sequence variants was a sequencing artifact. Donors were assumed by presence/absence analyses to have roughly uniform sequencing depth.

The study sampled nominally healthy donors, though unrecorded immune exposures were likely. Concerning this clone: Its specificity is not known.

Researchers ran the PCR with 60 Vbeta and 13 Jbeta primers. Clones were read by immunoSEQ multiplex PCR, and TCRdb kept only the in-frame ones, dropping some. The sample holds about 92,000 clones, about 85% seen once. The chain is built from TRBV29-1 and TRBJ2-7; 7 bases agree with TRBD2. The sample was PBMCs. The clonotype originates from a girl aged 2-10 years in good health and CMV-seropositive. The CDR3 coding sequence is TGCAGCGTTGAAGATCATAGCCTAGCGGATTCCTACGAGCAGTACTTC. Residues: CSVEDHSLADSYEQYF.